This entry features one T cell receptor beta chain sequence. Its antigen is currently unknown. The whole isolated RNA underwent reverse transcription, so sequencing captured expressed TCRB transcripts. Measured with immunoSEQ multiplex PCR; TCRdb has only the in-frame clones, and not every one. The sample yields 15,000 to 20,000 clones, approximately 50% seen once. With V trimmed by 7 bases and J by 0 bases, 11 bases remained unmatched. The V gene's germline CDR1 is MDHEN and CDR2 SYDVKM. The CDR3 contains 17 residues. The data belong to a study of beta chain features in type 1 diabetes. Whole-study context: Age and gender were similar between patients and healthy donors, as were cell yields.

Regarding the study as a whole: cDNA-based sequencing might over-represent cells highly expressing TCR.

The chain couples TRBV28 to TRBJ2-5, with 10 bases aligning to TRBD1. The source is a man aged 18-30 years in good health. The sequencing sample was made of stem cell memory CD4+ T cells from blood. The CDR3 protein is CASTTTRTGGYQETQYF. The DNA for the CDR3 is TGTGCCAGCACCACCACCCGGACAGGGGGTTACCAAGAGACCCAGTACTTC.